The 8 T cell receptor beta chains listed next were all sequenced from one sample in a study of blood T cell repertoires in COVID-19. This table comes from immunoSEQ multiplex PCR, and its TCRdb copy is limited to in-frame clones, with some not included. The sample holds more than 200,000 clones; roughly 84% are singletons and the top ten take 4.2%. The sequenced sample was peripheral blood. These receptor sequences come from a man aged 55 to 69 with acute or convalescent COVID-19.

V is TRBV28 and J is TRBJ1-2; possible D gene TRBD1, 6 bases. V lost 7 bases, J lost 2 bases, and 11 bases lay in between. The CDR3 runs 13 residues. Germline CDR1 and CDR2: MDHEN and SYDVKM. For the CDR3, the DNA is TGTGCCAGCATCTTGAGGGGGAACTATGGCTACACCTTC. Residues: CASILRGNYGYTF.

V gene TRBV27 combines with J gene TRBJ1-6; D is undetermined. V lost 1 base and J 7 bases, leaving 8 bases between the germline ends. This CDR3 has 14 residues. Germline assignment: CDR1 MNHEY and CDR2 SMNVEV (reference sequence). The CDR3 DNA sequence: TGTGCCAGCAGTTTATACGGTCGGAATTCACCCCTCCACTTT. This codes for CASSLYGRNSPLHF.

The gene calls are TRBV19 and TRBJ2-1; 11 bases agree with TRBD2. The J segment lost 4 bases and the V segment lost 6 bases, leaving 5 bases of the junction unmatched. The CDR3 has 15 amino acids. Looked up from germline, CDR1 is LNHDA and CDR2 is SQIVND (reference sequence). CDR3 bases: TGTGCCAGTAGGAGCGGGACTAGCGGATACAATGAGCAGTTCTTC. Translation: CASRSGTSGYNEQFF. Looking up the rest from reference TRBV19 and TRBJ2-1 gives the full variable domain: DGGITQSPKYLFRKEGQNVTLSCEQNLNHDAMYWYRQDPGQGLRLIYYSQIVNDFQKGDIAEGYSVSREKKESFPLTVTSAQKNPTAFYLCASRSGTSGYNEQFFGPGTRLTVL.

The chain recombines TRBV6-2 or TRBV6-3 with TRBJ2-7; 7 bases agree with TRBD2. Trimming cost V 0 bases and J 3 bases; bases outside gene matches: 11. Looked up from germline, CDR1 is MNHEY and CDR2 is SVGEGT. The CDR3 has 17 amino acids. CDR3 amino acids: CASSYSVVGLAVYEQYF. The CDR3 coding sequence is TGTGCCAGCAGTTACTCAGTGGTGGGCCTAGCGGTCTACGAGCAGTACTTC.

This clone was seen more than once but under ten times. At the DNA level, this CDR3 is encoded by other sequences in the same sample as well. The chain carries TRBV28 and TRBJ2-2, with 7 bases identical to TRBD1. Per the germline V gene, CDR1 is MDHEN and CDR2 is SYDVKM. The V and J ends lost 2 bases and 1 base, in that order; junction bases with no gene match: 1. The CDR3 sequence is 15 residues long. CDR3: CASSLGTVNTGELFF. CDR3 bases: TGTGCCAGCAGTTTAGGGACAGTGAACACCGGGGAGCTGTTTTTT.

The chain joins TRBV28 to TRBJ1-4, with D possibly TRBD1 on 5 matching bases. V lost 5 bases and J 3 bases, leaving 16 bases between the germline ends. This CDR3 spans 16 amino acids. Germline assignment: CDR1 MDHEN and CDR2 SYDVKM. CDR3 bases: TGTGCCAGCAGTCCTCAAGGGACTAAGGCTAATGAAAAACTGTTTTTT. This gives the protein CASSPQGTKANEKLFF.

The chain links TRBV5-1 to TRBJ2-2; TRBD2 aligns across 9 bases. V shed 3 bases and J 6 bases; nucleotides not matched to a gene: 9. This CDR3 spans 16 amino acids. Germline V gene lookup returns CDR1 SGHRS and CDR2 YFSETQ. The CDR3 region has the DNA TGCGCCAGCAGCTGGACTAGCGATTTCCCAGCCGGGGAGCTGTTTTTT. The encoded protein is CASSWTSDFPAGELFF.

The rearrangement links TRBV7-2 to TRBJ1-2, with D maybe TRBD1 (5 bases). V shed 0 bases and J shed 4 bases, with 12 bases lying between them. The germline CDR1 and CDR2 sequences are SGHTA and FQGNSA. There are 15 residues in the CDR3. In DNA, the CDR3 is TGTGCCAGCAGCTTAGCAGGGGCCCCTGGCTATGGCTACACCTTC. This gives the protein CASSLAGAPGYGYTF.